The 6 T cell receptor beta chains given below trace back to one sample, sequenced in a study of cytomegalovirus exposure and HLA in healthy donors. Generated by immunoSEQ multiplex PCR, the TCRdb table keeps only in-frame clones and is missing some. The sample lists roughly 220,000 clones; 75% to 95% were seen once. Sequenced material: PBMCs. The receptor set was obtained from a young woman in good health and CMV-seronegative.

The table lists this clone with a count of one. The chain is built from TRBV14 and TRBJ2-1; possible D gene TRBD2, 6 bases. The CDR3 length is 14 residues. Germline assignment: CDR1 SGHDN and CDR2 FVKESK. V was trimmed by 4 bases and J by 3 bases, leaving 10 bases between them. In DNA form, the CDR3 reads TGTGCCAGCAGCCTCCGGGACTTCTACAATGAGCAGTTCTTC. This codes for CASSLRDFYNEQFF. Variable domain in full (rest from reference TRBV14 and TRBJ2-1): EAGVTQFPSHSVIEKGQTVTLRCDPISGHDNLYWYRRVMGKEIKFLLHFVKESKQDESGMPNNRFLAERTGGTYSTLKVQPAELEDSGVYFCASSLRDFYNEQFFGPGTRLTVL.

V gene TRBV6-1 combines with J gene TRBJ1-1; no clear D. Trimming cost V 3 bases and J 5 bases, with 13 bases left between them. Looked up from germline, CDR1 is MNHNS and CDR2 is SASEGT. The CDR3 length is 14 residues. CDR3 amino acids: CASSEGLRRTEAFF. CDR3 DNA: TGTGCCAGCAGTGAGGGCCTCAGGAGGACTGAAGCTTTCTTT.

In this sample, this clone turned up a few times. This rearrangement joins TRBV19 to TRBJ1-5; D is perhaps TRBD1 (5 bases). V lost 4 bases to trimming and J lost 6 bases, with 13 bases between them. Germline CDR1 is LNHDA and CDR2 is SQIVND (reference sequence). This CDR3 has 14 amino acids. The CDR3 region has the DNA TGTGCCAGTAGTACCCTGGGGGGGACTCAGCCCCAGCATTTT. It codes for CASSTLGGTQPQHF. Filled out from reference TRBV19 and TRBJ1-5, the complete variable domain reads DGGITQSPKYLFRKEGQNVTLSCEQNLNHDAMYWYRQDPGQGLRLIYYSQIVNDFQKGDIAEGYSVSREKKESFPLTVTSAQKNPTAFYLCASSTLGGTQPQHFGDGTRLSIL.

This chain uses TRBV30 with TRBJ2-5; TRBD2 is a possible D gene (6 bases). Trimming cost V 4 bases and J 6 bases, with 15 bases left between them. CDR1 and CDR2 (germline): GTSNPN, SVGIG (reference sequence). The length of the CDR3 is 13 residues. Written as DNA, the CDR3 is TGTGCCTGGAAGGACGGTGCGGGGAAGACCCAGTACTTC. Protein: CAWKDGAGKTQYF.

This clone was seen once. The rearrangement joins TRBV19 to TRBJ2-1, with no clear D. Trimming cost V 9 bases and J 0 bases, with 15 bases left between them. CDR3 length: 15 residues. CDR1 is LNHDA and CDR2 is SQIVND in the germline V gene (reference sequence). The CDR3 DNA reads as TGTGCCAGCCGACTTGGTTCGAGCTCCTACAATGAGCAGTTCTTC. It yields the protein CASRLGSSSYNEQFF. Drawing the rest from reference TRBV19 and TRBJ2-1, the complete variable domain is DGGITQSPKYLFRKEGQNVTLSCEQNLNHDAMYWYRQDPGQGLRLIYYSQIVNDFQKGDIAEGYSVSREKKESFPLTVTSAQKNPTAFYLCASRLGSSSYNEQFFGPGTRLTVL.

The chain combines TRBV29-1 with TRBJ2-7; D might be TRBD1 (6 bases). This CDR3 comprises 11 residues. Germline V lookup: CDR1 SQVTM, CDR2 ANQGSEA. Deletions cut 6 bases from V and 5 bases from J, with 11 bases between. CDR3 sequence (DNA): TGCAGCGTGGATACAGGGCACGAGCAGTACTTC. Encoded protein: CSVDTGHEQYF.